The clone carrying this TCR beta chain has ten or more counts. Its antigen is as yet unknown. TCR beta CDR3 regions were amplified from RNA transcripts. In the first-round RT-PCR of the TCR CDR3, the HTBI primer set was used. TCRdb reprocessed the multiplex PCR reads with MiXCR, giving one entry per CDR3 protein. The table lists some 570,000 distinct CDR3 sequences, 13% to 15% of them singletons. The data belong to a study of T cells in Graves' hyperthyroidism and ophthalmopathy. The study, taken as a whole, reports: Among clonotypes expanded in thyroid above 0.001, most were also found in blood.

This CDR3 contains 12 residues. CDR1 ENHRY and CDR2 SYGVKD come from the germline V gene. Trimming stripped 4 bases from V and 9 bases from J, with 12 bases between. Input material: blood. The receptor's source is a woman in her late teens or twenties with Graves' ophthalmopathy. The chain uses TRBV10-3 and TRBJ1-1; D not certain. For the CDR3, the DNA is TGTGCCATCAGTGGCGGCGAAAGGCAAGCTTTCTTT. This gives the protein CAISGGERQAFF.